What follows are 11 T cell receptor beta chains derived from one specimen sequenced in a study of regulatory T cells in long-lasting Graves disease. Through Arm-PCR of CDR3 regions and iRepertoire HTBI primers, TCR beta libraries were built. MiXCR was run by TCRdb on the multiplex PCR reads, yielding one entry per CDR3 protein. This sample yields roughly 470,000 distinct CDR3 sequences, of which about 20% are seen a single time; over 7.5% belongs to the top ten. Regarding time point: persistent/refractory GD, antithyroid drugs over 5 years with positive TRAb. PBMC-derived RNA was used for the TCR library. Sequencing used peripheral blood mononuclear cells (PBMCs), obtained when the disease was refractory, from a patient treated with antithyroid drugs. The receptors derive from a female donor with Graves disease.

This clonotype turned up a few times. The chain links TRBV29-1 to TRBJ2-7; 7 bases fit TRBD2. This CDR3 spans 14 amino acids. Germline V gene data show CDR1 as SQVTM and CDR2 as ANQGSEA. V trimming: 6 bases; J trimming: 1 base; junction bases outside the gene matches: 9. The CDR3 spells CSVPVGRGSYEQYF. The CDR3 DNA reads TGCAGCGTACCGGTGGGGCGGGGGTCCTACGAGCAGTACTTC.

J is TRBJ2-2 and V is TRBV6-5, with TRBD2 identical over 11 bases. The J segment lost 5 bases and the V segment lost 0 bases, leaving 5 bases of the junction unmatched. Germline CDR1 and CDR2: MNHEY and SVGAGI. CDR3 length: 17 amino acids. CDR3 in amino acids: CASSYSTSGSRTGELFF. CDR3 DNA sequence: TGTGCCAGCAGTTACTCTACTAGCGGGAGTCGTACCGGGGAGCTGTTTTTT.

The chain carries TRBV20-1 and TRBJ2-1; TRBD2 aligns across 9 bases. There are 13 residues in the CDR3. V lost 4 bases, J lost 4 bases, and 2 bases stayed unmatched. Germline V gives CDR1 DFQATT, CDR2 SNEGSKA (reference sequence). The CDR3 spells CSATSGRYNEQFF. CDR3 coding DNA: TGCAGTGCTACCAGCGGGAGGTACAATGAGCAGTTCTTC.

On this clonotype: Given a much more abundant clone one base away, this may be a read error. This rearrangement joins TRBV6-9 to TRBJ1-5; possible D gene TRBD1, 5 bases. V dropped 10 bases and J dropped 3 bases, with 16 bases sitting between them. The CDR3 consists of 14 residues. Per the germline V gene, CDR1 is MNHGY and CDR2 is SVAAGI. The CDR3 DNA reads as TGTGCCACAGGGACCTTAAAACTCAATCAGCCCCAGCATTTT. As protein: CATGTLKLNQPQHF.

The V and J genes are TRBV6-1 and TRBJ2-7; 9 bases line up with TRBD1. This CDR3 region has 14 residues. V lost 10 bases to trimming and J lost 4 bases; unmatched junction nucleotides: 11. Germline V gene lookup returns CDR1 MNHNS and CDR2 SASEGT. The chain's CDR3 is CAITLGQGNYEQYF. The CDR3 DNA reads as TGTGCCATCACCCTCGGACAGGGGAATTACGAGCAGTACTTC.

This clonotype was recorded many times. This chain links TRBV15 with TRBJ1-2; TRBD1 agrees at 7 bases. The V segment lost 4 bases and the J segment 5 bases; nucleotides outside the gene matches: 7. This CDR3 contains 14 residues. Looked up from germline, CDR1 is LNHNV and CDR2 is YYDKDF (reference sequence). The CDR3 is CATSTTDRVYGYTF. The CDR3, as DNA: TGTGCCACCAGCACGACTGACAGGGTGTATGGCTACACCTTC.

This chain uses TRBV7-8 with TRBJ2-3; D uncertain. The CDR3 spans 15 residues. V lost 2 bases to trimming and J lost 2 bases, with 11 bases between them. Germline V gene sequence: CDR1 SGHVS, CDR2 FQNEAQ. The CDR3 loop reads CASSLSGAYTDTQYF. The CDR3 DNA reads TGTGCCAGCAGCTTATCGGGCGCCTACACAGATACGCAGTATTTT. Supplemented by reference TRBV7-8 and TRBJ2-3, the full variable domain reads GAGVSQSPRYKVAKRGQDVALRCDPISGHVSLFWYQQALGQGPEFLTYFQNEAQLDKSGLPSDRFFAERPEGSVSTLKIQRTQQEDSAVYLCASSLSGAYTDTQYFGPGTRLTVL.

This clonotype was recorded a few times. The rearrangement uses TRBV28 and TRBJ2-3; 7 bases agree with TRBD2. From germline, CDR1 is MDHEN and CDR2 SYDVKM. J lost 7 bases, V lost 5 bases, and 15 bases had no gene match. This CDR3 contains 16 residues. CDR3 amino acids: CASSTWGGGSSNTQYF. The CDR3 bases are TGTGCCAGCAGTACGTGGGGTGGCGGGAGTTCAAATACGCAGTATTTT.

V gene TRBV19 combines with J gene TRBJ2-2; D gene uncertain. With 3 bases removed from V and 5 bases from J, the gap between germline ends came to 7 bases. There are 13 residues in the CDR3. Germline CDR1 LNHDA, CDR2 SQIVND (reference sequence). This chain's CDR3 is CASSITRTGELFF. The CDR3 DNA follows: TGTGCCAGTAGTATTACAAGGACCGGGGAGCTGTTTTTT.

This clonotype appeared a few times. V gene TRBV28 combines with J gene TRBJ1-1, with D uncertain. V lost 6 bases and J 7 bases, leaving 18 bases between the germline ends. This CDR3 region has 14 residues. CDR1 is MDHEN, CDR2 SYDVKM, per germline. The CDR3: CASSPVEAIFEAFF. CDR3 DNA: TGTGCCAGCAGCCCCGTTGAGGCCATCTTTGAAGCTTTCTTT. Combining the CDR3 with reference TRBV28 and TRBJ1-1 gives the whole variable domain DVKVTQSSRYLVKRTGEKVFLECVQDMDHENMFWYRQDPGLGLRLIYFSYDVKMKEKGDIPEGYSVSREKKERFSLILESASTNQTSMYLCASSPVEAIFEAFFGQGTRLTVV.

This clonotype came up a few times. This sequence joins TRBV28 and TRBJ1-3; maybe TRBD1 (5 bases). Deletions cut 4 bases from V and 0 bases from J, with 16 bases between. This CDR3 is 17 amino acids long. CDR1 is MDHEN and CDR2 is SYDVKM in the germline V gene. The chain's CDR3 is CASSSLEGFGSGNTIYF. The CDR3 nucleotides read TGTGCCAGCAGTTCCTTGGAGGGGTTCGGCTCTGGAAACACCATATATTTT.